Sequencing of this T cell receptor beta chain was carried out in a study of blood T cell repertoires in COVID-19. Whole-study context: There were acute and convalescent COVID-19 samples, and they came from the United States, Italy and Spain.

Germline-derived CDR1 and CDR2 are SGDLS and YYNGEE. The CDR3 loop spans 15 amino acids. Trimming pared 4 bases from V and 2 bases from J, leaving 15 bases between. Membership in each cohort depended on participant-reported clinical history. Recovered participants had two consecutive negative NP/OP PCR tests, healthcare professional clearance, or symptom resolution. The method was immunoSEQ multiplex PCR; TCRdb's version includes in-frame clones alone and lacks a portion of them. The data contain around 200,000 clones, about 81% of them singletons. Sequencing input: PBMCs or T cells enriched from blood (not recorded which). The gene calls are TRBV9 and TRBJ1-2; tentative D call: TRBD1 (6 bases). This receptor was taken from a man in his forties who had recovered from COVID-19. The CDR3 coding sequence is TGTGCCAGCAGCATAGAGCCAACAGGGAACTATGGCTACACCTTC. Its translation is CASSIEPTGNYGYTF.